A single sample is the source of the 11 T cell receptor beta chains below, sequenced in a study of shared clonotypes between healthy human individuals. Some clones are missing from TCRdb's copy, which holds only in-frame ones; the method was immunoSEQ multiplex PCR. The sample records approximately 620,000 clones, approximately 97% being singletons. Specimen: naive CD4+ T cells sorted from blood. Subset reported: CD45RA+ positively selected. The receptor set was obtained from a woman in her 30s in good health.

The V and J genes are TRBV18 and TRBJ2-1; 9 nucleotides line up with TRBD1. V shed 0 bases, J shed 4 bases, and the junction held 4 bases outside the gene matches. The V gene's germline CDR1 is KGHSH and CDR2 LQKENI. The CDR3 spans 16 residues. The CDR3 here is CASSPPGQGAYNEQFF. DNA for the CDR3: TGTGCCAGCTCACCACCGGGACAGGGAGCTTACAATGAGCAGTTCTTC.

The chain employs TRBV7-9 and TRBJ1-1; 7 bases match TRBD1. This CDR3 is 15 amino acids long. Germline lookup yields CDR1 SEHNR and CDR2 FQNEAQ (reference sequence). The J segment lost 2 bases and the V segment lost 5 bases, leaving 8 bases of the junction unmatched. CDR3 nucleotide sequence: TGTGCCAGCAGCCCGCGACAGGGTCCTAACACTGAAGCTTTCTTT. This sequence encodes CASSPRQGPNTEAFF.

This clone was observed once. The chain uses TRBV28 and TRBJ2-5; 9 positions match TRBD2. Gene TRBJ2-7 matches the end of the DNA better, so the J call may be wrong. Per the germline V gene, CDR1 is MDHEN and CDR2 is SYDVKM. The CDR3 runs 15 residues. The CDR3 DNA follows: TGTGCCAGCAGCCCACGGGGACTAGCCCACTACGAGCAGTACTTC. Its translation is CASSPRGLAHYEQYF.

This rearrangement joins TRBV19 to TRBJ2-3; TRBD2 aligns across 9 bases. Germline V gene lookup returns CDR1 LNHDA and CDR2 SQIVND (reference sequence). The CDR3 has 17 residues. V trimming: 1 base; J trimming: 2 bases; junction bases outside the gene matches: 7. The CDR3 region is CASSIATSGSPTDTQYF. In nucleotides, the CDR3 is TGTGCCAGTAGTATAGCGACTAGCGGCTCCCCCACAGATACGCAGTATTTT.

V gene TRBV28 combines with J gene TRBJ2-5; weak D call: TRBD1 (6 bases). TRBJ2-7 matches the DNA end more closely, so the J call is doubtful. CDR1 and CDR2 (germline): MDHEN, SYDVKM. This CDR3 is built from 13 residues. This chain's CDR3 is CATHPDSPYEQYF. The CDR3 coding sequence is TGTGCCACTCACCCGGACAGTCCCTACGAGCAGTACTTC.

The chain recombines TRBV19 with TRBJ2-5; 11 positions agree with TRBD1. The end of the DNA fits TRBJ2-7 better, so the J call may be wrong. Germline V gene data show CDR1 as LNHDA and CDR2 as SQIVND (reference sequence). CDR3 length equals 14 residues. CDR3 sequence: CASSDGTGGYEQYF. CDR3 nucleotides: TGTGCCAGTAGTGACGGGACAGGGGGCTACGAGCAGTACTTC.

The chain links TRBV5-6 to TRBJ1-1, with no clear D. Germline CDR1 SGHDT, CDR2 YYEEEE. The ends were cut back, 7 bases at V and 0 bases at J, with 7 bases in the middle. There are 12 residues in the CDR3. CDR3: CASAVVNTEAFF. The CDR3 nucleotides read TGTGCCAGCGCGGTGGTGAACACTGAAGCTTTCTTT.

The gene calls are TRBV4-2 and TRBJ1-3; no clear D gene. Trimming stripped 3 bases from V and 2 bases from J, with 11 bases between. From germline, CDR1 is LGHNA and CDR2 YNFKEQ. This CDR3 contains 15 residues. The CDR3 loop is CASSHYQVTGNTIYF. The CDR3 DNA reads as TGTGCCAGCAGCCACTACCAGGTTACTGGAAACACCATATATTTT.

This chain connects TRBV9 to TRBJ2-1; 8 bases line up with TRBD1. This CDR3 spans 16 amino acids. The germline CDR1 and CDR2 sequences are SGDLS and YYNGEE. V trimming: 3 bases; J trimming: 0 bases; junction bases outside the gene matches: 5. CDR3 DNA: TGTGCCAGCAGCGGACGGACAGGGAGCTCCTACAATGAGCAGTTCTTC. Its protein is CASSGRTGSSYNEQFF.

This clone showed up just once. CDR3 region: CASSPPYYEQYF. Written as DNA, the CDR3 is TGTGCCAGCAGCCCCCCCTACTACGAGCAGTACTTC. This rearrangement joins TRBV21-1 to TRBJ2-7; the table's TRBD2 call for D was not verified on the DNA. TRBV21-1 is a known pseudogene. CDR3 size: 12 residues.

This clone was found once. In the same sample, other DNA sequences code for this CDR3. The rearrangement uses TRBV4-1 and TRBJ2-5; 9 nucleotides align to TRBD1. Germline CDR1 and CDR2: MGHRA and YSYEKL. The CDR3 is 15 amino acids. Trimming at V came to 7 bases and at J to 2 bases, leaving 8 bases not matched to a gene. Here the CDR3 DNA reads TGCGCCAGCACCTCCACAGGGGGCAATCAAGAGACCCAGTACTTC. It codes for CASTSTGGNQETQYF.